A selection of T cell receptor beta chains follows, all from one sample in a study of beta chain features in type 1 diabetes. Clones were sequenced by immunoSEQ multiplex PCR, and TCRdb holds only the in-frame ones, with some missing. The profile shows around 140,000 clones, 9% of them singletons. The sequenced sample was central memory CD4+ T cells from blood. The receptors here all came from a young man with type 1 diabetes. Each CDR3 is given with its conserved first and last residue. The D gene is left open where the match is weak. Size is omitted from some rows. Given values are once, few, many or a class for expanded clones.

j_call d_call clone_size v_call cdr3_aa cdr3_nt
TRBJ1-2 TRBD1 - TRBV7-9 CASSTGQGGIDGYTF TGTGCCAGCAGCACGGGACAGGGGGGAATCGATGGCTACACCTTC
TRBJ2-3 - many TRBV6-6 CASNPGQPVTQYF TGTGCCAGCAACCCCGGACAGCCGGTTACGCAGTATTTT
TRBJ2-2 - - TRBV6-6 CASSYLNTGELFF TGTGCCAGCAGTTACTTAAACACCGGGGAGCTGTTTTTT
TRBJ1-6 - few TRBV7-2 CASSLFASSYNSPLHF TGTGCCAGCAGCTTATTTGCGAGCTCCTATAATTCACCCCTCCACTTT
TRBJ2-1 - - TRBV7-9 CASSLDEYNEQFF TGTGCTAGCAGCTTAGATGAGTACAATGAGCAGTTCTTC
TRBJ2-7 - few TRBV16 CASSQWQGVSYEQYF TGTGCCAGCAGCCAATGGCAAGGGGTTTCCTACGAGCAGTACTTC
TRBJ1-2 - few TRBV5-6 CASSLYDGTEHGYTF TGTGCCAGCAGCTTGTACGACGGTACAGAGCATGGCTACACCTTC
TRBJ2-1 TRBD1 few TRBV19 CASSFRQGAREQFF TGTGCCAGTAGTTTTCGACAGGGGGCTCGAGAGCAGTTCTTC
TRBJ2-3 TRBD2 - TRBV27 CASSPRFLAGGLGTDTQYF TGTGCCAGCAGTCCACGCTTTCTAGCGGGGGGGCTCGGCACAGATACGCAGTATTTT
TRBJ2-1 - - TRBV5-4 CASSLALSYNEQFF TGTGCCAGCAGCTTGGCCCTCAGCTACAATGAGCAGTTCTTC
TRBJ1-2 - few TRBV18 CASSPPGGGRYGYTF TGTGCCAGCTCACCCCCTGGAGGAGGGCGGTATGGCTACACCTTC
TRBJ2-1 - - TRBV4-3 CASSQGPAGSNEQFF TGCGCCAGCAGCCAAGGACCCGCGGGTTCCAATGAGCAGTTCTTC
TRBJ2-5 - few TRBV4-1 CASSQDGGGRETQYF TGCGCCAGCAGCCAAGATGGGGGGGGCCGGGAGACCCAGTACTTC
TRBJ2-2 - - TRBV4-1 CASTGTILSNTGELFF TGCGCCAGTACGGGAACAATCCTCTCGAACACCGGGGAGCTGTTTTTT
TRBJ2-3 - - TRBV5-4 CASSLKASETDTQYF TGTGCCAGCAGCTTGAAGGCTAGCGAAACAGATACGCAGTATTTT
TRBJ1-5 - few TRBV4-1 CASSHPADRTTNQPQHF TGCGCCAGCAGCCATCCGGCCGACAGGACGACCAATCAGCCCCAGCATTTT
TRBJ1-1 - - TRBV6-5 CASRNEMNTEAFF TGTGCCAGCAGGAATGAGATGAACACTGAAGCTTTCTTT
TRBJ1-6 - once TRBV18 CASATENSPLHF TGTGCCAGCGCCACAGAGAATTCACCCCTCCACTTT
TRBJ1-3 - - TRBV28 CASTTLAGNTIYF TGTGCCAGCACAACACTAGCTGGAAACACCATATATTTT
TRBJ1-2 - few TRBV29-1 CSVDGDTRVYGYTF TGCAGCGTTGACGGGGACACTCGGGTCTATGGCTACACCTTC
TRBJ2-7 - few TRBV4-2 CASSQEDYFEQYF TGTGCCAGCAGCCAAGAGGACTACTTCGAGCAGTACTTC
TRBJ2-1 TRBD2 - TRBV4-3 CASSQEGGQTSGYNEQFF TGCGCCAGCAGCCAAGAGGGTGGGCAGACTAGCGGGTACAATGAGCAGTTCTTC
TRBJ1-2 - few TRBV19 CASKESGVANYGYTF TGTGCCAGTAAGGAATCAGGGGTCGCTAACTATGGCTACACCTTC
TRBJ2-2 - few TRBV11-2 CASSLGSGTRTGELFF TGTGCCAGCAGCTTAGGTTCCGGGACACGCACCGGGGAGCTGTTTTTT
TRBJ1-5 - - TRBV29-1 CSVAQGKGQPQHF TGCAGCGTTGCTCAGGGAAAGGGACAGCCCCAGCATTTT
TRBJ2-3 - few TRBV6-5 CAVRARGTDTQYF TGTGCCGTCCGAGCTCGAGGGACAGATACGCAGTATTTT
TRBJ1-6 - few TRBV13 CASSLRHGVHF TGTGCCAGCAGCTTACGACACGGGGTCCACTTT
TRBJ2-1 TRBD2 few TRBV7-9 CASSLTGGVEQFF TGTGCCAGCAGCTTAACGGGGGGGGTGGAGCAGTTCTTC
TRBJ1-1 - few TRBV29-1 CSVTPGYNTEAFF TGCAGCGTGACTCCGGGATATAACACTGAAGCTTTCTTT
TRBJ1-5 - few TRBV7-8 CASSKREGNQPQHF TGTGCCAGCAGCAAGAGGGAGGGGAATCAGCCCCAGCATTTT
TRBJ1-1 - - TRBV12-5 CASGSSLKGDGGTEAFF TGTGCTAGTGGTTCCTCCCTTAAGGGTGACGGGGGCACTGAAGCTTTCTTT
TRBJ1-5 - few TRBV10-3 CASSEALPQPQHF TGTGCCAGCAGTGAAGCGCTACCGCAGCCCCAGCATTTT
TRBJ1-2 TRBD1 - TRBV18 CASSGAGTGEYGYTF TGTGCCAGCTCAGGCGCCGGGACAGGGGAATATGGCTACACCTTC
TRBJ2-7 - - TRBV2 CASITGYGHEQYF TGTGCCAGCATTACAGGGTACGGCCACGAGCAGTACTTC
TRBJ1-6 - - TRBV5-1 CASTRGGVDSPLHF TGCGCCAGCACCCGTGGAGGGGTGGATTCACCCCTCCACTTT
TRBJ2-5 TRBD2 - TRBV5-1 CASSFGPGGQETQYF TGCGCCAGCAGCTTTGGTCCCGGGGGGCAAGAGACCCAGTACTTC
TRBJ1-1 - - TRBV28 CASSLLGDMNTEAFF TGTGCCAGCAGTTTATTAGGGGACATGAACACTGAAGCTTTCTTT
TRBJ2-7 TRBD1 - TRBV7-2 CASSRDSSYEQYF TGTGCCAGCAGCCGGGACAGCTCCTACGAGCAGTACTTC
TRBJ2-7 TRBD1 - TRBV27 CASSLTGESYEQYF TGTGCCAGCAGTCTCACAGGGGAGTCGTACGAGCAGTACTTC
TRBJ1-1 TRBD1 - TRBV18 CASSPPGTGANTEAFF TGTGCCAGCTCACCCCCCGGGACAGGGGCGAACACTGAAGCTTTCTTT
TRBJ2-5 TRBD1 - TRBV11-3 CASSRTGQGARETQYF TGTGCCAGCAGTCGAACCGGACAGGGGGCGAGGGAGACCCAGTACTTC
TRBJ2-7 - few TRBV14 CASSQGLWSYEQYF TGTGCCAGCAGCCAAGGGTTGTGGAGTTACGAGCAGTACTTC
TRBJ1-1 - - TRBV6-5 CASSPRKGVDTEAFF TGTGCCAGCAGCCCGAGAAAGGGGGTGGACACTGAAGCTTTCTTT
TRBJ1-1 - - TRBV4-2 CASSQGQTTSITEAFF TGTGCCAGCAGTCAAGGACAAACGACATCCATCACTGAAGCTTTCTTT
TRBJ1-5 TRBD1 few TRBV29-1 CSVAGQGEGAPQHF TGCAGCGTTGCAGGACAGGGAGAGGGGGCGCCCCAGCATTTT
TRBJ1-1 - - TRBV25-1 CASTKYTEAFF TGTGCCAGCACTAAGTACACTGAAGCTTTCTTT
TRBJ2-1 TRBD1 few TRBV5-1 CASSLPQGSEQFF TGCGCCAGCAGCTTACCACAGGGGAGTGAGCAGTTCTTC
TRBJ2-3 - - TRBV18 CASSEAASDTQYF TGTGCCAGCTCAGAAGCCGCTTCAGATACGCAGTATTTT
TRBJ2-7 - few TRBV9 CASSVGLRSEYF TGTGCCAGCAGCGTAGGCTTACGGTCCGAGTACTTC
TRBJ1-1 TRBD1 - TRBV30 CASQGAEAKDTEAFF TGTGCCTCGCAGGGGGCAGAGGCTAAGGACACTGAAGCTTTCTTT
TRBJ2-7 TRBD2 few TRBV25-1 CASREGGGRSYEQYF TGTGCCAGCAGGGAGGGCGGGGGGAGATCCTACGAGCAGTACTTC
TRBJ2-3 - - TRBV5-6 CASSLAGKDTQYF TGTGCCAGCAGCTTGGCGGGTAAAGATACGCAGTATTTT
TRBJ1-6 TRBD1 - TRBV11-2 CASSPDRVAPLHF TGTGCCAGCAGCCCTGACAGGGTGGCACCCCTCCACTTT
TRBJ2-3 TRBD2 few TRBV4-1 CASSQAGAGGPDTQYF TGCGCCAGCAGCCAAGCGGGAGCGGGGGGGCCAGATACGCAGTATTTT
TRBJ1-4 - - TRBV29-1 CSVGRSSNEKLFF TGCAGCGTTGGCCGCAGTTCTAATGAAAAACTGTTTTTT
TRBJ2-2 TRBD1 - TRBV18 CASSPPDRAGELFF TGTGCCAGCTCACCACCTGACAGGGCCGGGGAGCTGTTTTTT
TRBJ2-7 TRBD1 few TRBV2 CASSPPDRYEQYF TGTGCCAGCAGCCCCCCGGACAGGTACGAGCAGTACTTC
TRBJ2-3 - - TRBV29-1 CSGEGTTDTQYF TGCAGCGGTGAGGGCACGACAGATACGCAGTATTTT
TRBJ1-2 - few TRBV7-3 CASSLGQTNGYTF TGTGCCAGCAGCTTAGGACAGACTAATGGCTACACCTTC
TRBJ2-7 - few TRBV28 CASSLSGTGGHEQYF TGTGCCAGCAGTTTATCTGGGACCGGAGGGCACGAGCAGTACTTC